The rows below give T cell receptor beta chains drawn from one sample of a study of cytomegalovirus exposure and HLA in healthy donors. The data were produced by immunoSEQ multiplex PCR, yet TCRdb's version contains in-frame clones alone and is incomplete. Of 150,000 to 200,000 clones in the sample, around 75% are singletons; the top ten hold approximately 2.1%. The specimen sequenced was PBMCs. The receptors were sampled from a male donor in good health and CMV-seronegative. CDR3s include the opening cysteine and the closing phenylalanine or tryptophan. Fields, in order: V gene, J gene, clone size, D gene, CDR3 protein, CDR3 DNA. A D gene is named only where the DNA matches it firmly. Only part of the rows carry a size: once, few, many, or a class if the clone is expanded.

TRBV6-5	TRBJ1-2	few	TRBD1	CASSPGQGTYGYTF	TGTGCCAGCAGTCCGGGACAGGGAACCTATGGCTACACCTTC
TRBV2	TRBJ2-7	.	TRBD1	CASSERGRGSSYEQYF	TGTGCCAGCAGTGAAAGGGGCAGGGGGAGCTCCTACGAGCAGTACTTC
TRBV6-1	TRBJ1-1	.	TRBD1	CASSAVPGQGANTEAFF	TGTGCCAGCAGTGCAGTCCCGGGACAGGGAGCGAACACTGAAGCTTTCTTT
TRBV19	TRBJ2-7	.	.	CASSIGASYEQYF	TGTGCCAGTAGTATAGGCGCGTCCTACGAGCAGTACTTC
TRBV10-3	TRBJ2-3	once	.	CAISEPGHQFTDTQYF	TGTGCCATCAGTGAGCCGGGACACCAATTCACAGATACGCAGTATTTT
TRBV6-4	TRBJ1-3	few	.	CASRAGRWEGSGNTIYF	TGTGCCAGCAGGGCCGGGCGATGGGAGGGATCTGGAAACACCATATATTTT
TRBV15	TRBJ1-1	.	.	CATSRQGLNTEAFF	TGTGCCACCAGCAGACAGGGATTGAACACTGAAGCTTTCTTT
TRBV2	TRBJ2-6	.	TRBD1	CATHGTGISGANVLTF	TGTGCAACGCACGGGACAGGGATTTCTGGGGCCAACGTCCTGACTTTC
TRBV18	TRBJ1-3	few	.	CASSPSETAGSGNTIYF	TGTGCCAGCTCACCATCCGAGACAGCGGGCTCTGGAAACACCATATATTTT
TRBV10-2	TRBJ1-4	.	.	CASTNSLLELFF	TGCGCCAGCACCAACAGCCTTTTGGAACTGTTTTTT
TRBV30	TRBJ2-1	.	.	CAWGYRDDEQFF	TGTGCCTGGGGGTACAGGGACGATGAGCAGTTCTTC
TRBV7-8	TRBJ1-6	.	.	CASSLYRVTYNSPLHF	TGTGCCAGCAGCTTATACAGGGTTACCTATAATTCACCCCTCCACTTT
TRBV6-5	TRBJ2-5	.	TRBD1	CASSYGTGRQETQYF	TGTGCCAGCAGTTACGGGACAGGGAGGCAAGAGACCCAGTACTTC
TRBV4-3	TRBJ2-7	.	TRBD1	CASSPGQGGVHEQYF	TGCGCCAGCAGCCCTGGACAGGGGGGAGTGCACGAGCAGTACTTC
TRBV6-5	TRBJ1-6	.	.	CASSYSSRVGSPLHF	TGTGCCAGCAGTTACTCGAGCAGGGTGGGTTCACCCCTCCACTTT
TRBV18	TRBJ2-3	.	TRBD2	CASSPRLAGGGGGTDTQYF	TGTGCCAGCTCACCCCGACTAGCGGGGGGAGGGGGGGGCACAGATACGCAGTATTTT